The next 27 T cell receptor beta chains were all read from a single sample in a study of CD8 T cells in Susac syndrome. With random hexamers, reverse transcription was performed on about 0.45 to 1 ug of RNA. TCRdb reanalysed the immunoSEQ multiplex PCR reads using MiXCR and keeps one entry per CDR3 protein. The sample has some 260,000 distinct CDR3 sequences, about 94% seen once. The sequenced sample consisted of CD4+ T cells from PBMCs. These TCRs come from a human donor with multiple sclerosis.

The rearrangement uses TRBV9 and TRBJ1-1, with TRBD1 identical over 8 bases. With V trimmed by 2 bases and J by 1 base, 4 bases remained unmatched. The CDR3 length is 15 residues. Germline V gene data show CDR1 as SGDLS and CDR2 as YYNGEE. In DNA, the CDR3 is TGTGCCAGCAGCGTGGGGACAGGTAGGAACACTGAAGCTTTCTTT. Translating gives CASSVGTGRNTEAFF.

This chain joins TRBV30 and TRBJ1-5; a possible D gene is TRBD1 (6 bases). Germline CDR1 is GTSNPN and CDR2 is SVGIG (reference sequence). There are 15 residues in the CDR3. V was shortened by 0 bases and J by 7 bases, with 16 bases between the two germline ends. The DNA of the CDR3 is TGTGCCTGGAGTGTCGCAGGGGCCAGTCCGCAGCCCCAGCATTTT. Protein: CAWSVAGASPQPQHF.

The CDR3 DNA sequence: TGTGCCACCAGCCCGGGCTCCTATAATTCACCCCTCCACTTT. As protein: CATSPGSYNSPLHF. This rearrangement joins TRBV24-1 to TRBJ1-6; D is unclear. Germline CDR1 is KGHDR and CDR2 is SFDVKD. The V end lost 7 bases, the J end lost 0 bases, and 6 bases lay between the germline ends. The CDR3 runs to 14 residues.

This clonotype was counted between two and nine times. This chain joins TRBV6-1 and TRBJ2-5; 7 bases are a match to TRBD2. Germline CDR1 MNHNS, CDR2 SASEGT. With 7 bases clipped from V and 4 bases from J, the junction kept 12 bases outside the gene matches. The CDR3 extends over 15 amino acids. CDR3 amino acids: CASTPGGGDGETQYF. CDR3 nucleotides: TGTGCCAGCACCCCCGGGGGAGGGGATGGAGAGACCCAGTACTTC.

The chain joins TRBV13 to TRBJ2-2; D unresolved. Trimming left V 2 bases short and J 7 bases short, with 8 bases between. CDR1 and CDR2 from the germline V gene are PRHDT and FYEKMQ (reference sequence). This CDR3 comprises 13 residues. The CDR3, as DNA: TGTGCCAGCAGCTTATTCCTGGACGGGGAGCTGTTTTTT. Its translation is CASSLFLDGELFF.

The gene calls are TRBV20-1 and TRBJ2-7; perhaps D is TRBD1 or TRBD2 (6 bases each). CDR1 and CDR2 (germline): DFQATT, SNEGSKA (reference sequence). Deletions cut 4 bases from V and 7 bases from J, with 17 bases between. The CDR3 has 13 residues. The CDR3 spells CSATRDLGGEQYF. CDR3 bases: TGCAGTGCTACCCGGGACCTAGGGGGGGAGCAGTACTTC.

In this sample, this clonotype turned up once. This chain joins TRBV4-1 and TRBJ1-2; 10 bases are a match to TRBD1. Germline V gene lookup returns CDR1 MGHRA and CDR2 YSYEKL. The CDR3 spans 17 residues. Trimming cost V 4 bases and J 1 base; bases outside gene matches: 9. For the CDR3, the DNA is TGCGCCAGCAGCCCCGGGACAGGGGAAGACGTTAACTATGGCTACACCTTC. Translated, it gives CASSPGTGEDVNYGYTF.

This rearrangement joins TRBV19 to TRBJ2-7; the match to TRBD1 covers 9 bases. Germline V gene lookup returns CDR1 LNHDA and CDR2 SQIVND (reference sequence). CDR3 length: 14 residues. V lost 6 bases and J lost 3; bases outside the gene matches: 6. CDR3 in amino acids: CASSRTGVFYEQYF. The CDR3 bases are TGTGCCAGTAGCAGGACAGGGGTCTTCTACGAGCAGTACTTC.

V and J are TRBV24-1 and TRBJ2-1; 9 bases fit TRBD1. The CDR3 is 16 amino acids. CDR1 is KGHDR, CDR2 SFDVKD, per germline. V was pared by 3 bases and J by 6 bases, with 8 bases of the junction left unmatched. The CDR3 sequence: CATSDTGTGFFNEQFF. CDR3 coding DNA: TGTGCCACCAGTGATACCGGGACAGGGTTTTTCAATGAGCAGTTCTTC.

This chain joins TRBV11-2 and TRBJ2-5, with 9 bases matching TRBD2. From germline, CDR1 is SGHAT and CDR2 FQNNGV. The CDR3 is made up of 16 amino acids. After removal of 0 bases from V and 3 bases from J, the junction contained 5 bases not matched to a gene. The DNA for the CDR3 is TGTGCCAGCAGCTTAGATGGGAGCGGGAGGAAAGAGACCCAGTACTTC. Translating it yields CASSLDGSGRKETQYF.

The rearrangement joins TRBV12-5 to TRBJ1-2, with 7 bases fitting TRBD1. This CDR3 contains 14 residues. CDR1 is LGHNT, CDR2 FRNRAP, per germline. V shed 1 base and J 5 bases; nucleotides not matched to a gene: 4. In nucleotides, the CDR3 is TGTGCTAGTGGTTTGGGGGACAGAAATTATGGCTACACCTTC. Amino acids: CASGLGDRNYGYTF.

This chain links TRBV6-1 with TRBJ1-6; 8 bases fit TRBD1. Germline loops: CDR1 MNHNS, CDR2 SASEGT. The CDR3 has 20 residues. V lost 2 bases, J lost 0 bases, and 12 bases stayed unmatched. The CDR3 DNA reads as TGTGCCAGCAGTGAATGGCCCGGACAGGGATGGAGCTCCTATAATTCACCCCTCCACTTT. Protein product: CASSEWPGQGWSSYNSPLHF.

The chain couples TRBV27 to TRBJ2-7, with 13 bases that match TRBD2. The CDR3 is 16 amino acids. Trimming removed 5 bases from V and 7 bases from J; junction bases left unmatched: 11. The germline V gene encodes CDR1 MNHEY and CDR2 SMNVEV (reference sequence). The CDR3 DNA sequence: TGTGCCAGCAGTCCCGTACTAGCGGGAGGGCCATTTGAGCAGTACGTC. Residues: CASSPVLAGGPFEQYV.

The rearrangement joins TRBV27 to TRBJ2-7, with D hard to call. This CDR3 has 14 residues. CDR1 and CDR2 (germline): MNHEY, SMNVEV (reference sequence). V gave up 5 bases and J gave up 3 bases, with 14 bases separating them. The CDR3 coding sequence is TGTGCCAGCAGTATCGAACAGAGCTTCTACGAGCAGTACTTC. Translated, it gives CASSIEQSFYEQYF.

The chain carries TRBV7-6 and TRBJ2-1; TRBD2 aligns across 12 bases. This CDR3 region has 13 residues. V was pared by 4 bases and J by 10 bases, with 2 bases of the junction left unmatched. Germline assignment: CDR1 SGHVS and CDR2 FNYEAQ. The CDR3 here is CASSSTSGGEQFF. As DNA, the CDR3 is TGTGCCAGCAGCTCCACTAGCGGGGGGGAGCAGTTCTTC.

This clonotype showed up just once. This chain joins TRBV6-6 and TRBJ1-5, with 7 bases that match TRBD1. Germline lookup yields CDR1 MNHNY and CDR2 SVGAGI (reference sequence). V lost 9 bases and J lost 7; bases outside the gene matches: 9. The CDR3 runs 13 residues. The CDR3 loop is CARNRQGNQPQHF. The CDR3 DNA reads as TGTGCCAGGAACCGACAGGGAAACCAGCCCCAGCATTTT.

The chain uses TRBV7-9 and TRBJ1-5, with a tentative D call TRBD1 (5 bases). The CDR3 consists of 14 residues. Trimming stripped 5 bases from V and 1 base from J, with 9 bases between. Looked up from germline, CDR1 is SEHNR and CDR2 is FQNEAQ (reference sequence). CDR3 coding DNA: TGTGCCAGCAGCCGCAGGGTGAGCAATCAGCCCCAGCATTTT. It encodes CASSRRVSNQPQHF.

The chain combines TRBV5-5 with TRBJ2-5, with 12 bases identical to TRBD2. V was pared by 2 bases and J by 4 bases, with 6 bases of the junction left unmatched. The V gene's germline CDR1 is SGHKS and CDR2 YYEKEE (reference sequence). The CDR3 extends over 16 amino acids. The CDR3 nucleotides read TGTGCCAGCAGCTTCTCTAGCGGGGGGGCCGGAGAGACCCAGTACTTC. It translates to CASSFSSGGAGETQYF. Looking up the rest from reference TRBV5-5 and TRBJ2-5 gives the full variable domain: DAGVTQSPTHLIKTRGQQVTLRCSPISGHKSVSWYQQVLGQGPQFIFQYYEKEERGRGNFPDRFSARQFPNYSSELNVNALLLGDSALYLCASSFSSGGAGETQYFGPGTRLLVL.

The rearrangement joins TRBV6-5 to TRBJ2-5; D may be TRBD1 (6 bases). The V end was cut by 1 base, the J end by 1 base, with 10 bases between. This CDR3 comprises 15 residues. The V gene's germline CDR1 is MNHEY and CDR2 SVGAGI. The CDR3 DNA reads as TGTGCCAGCAGTTACTACGCGGACAGCCAAGAGACCCAGTACTTC. It yields the protein CASSYYADSQETQYF.

This chain joins TRBV19 and TRBJ2-1; D gene unclear. The CDR3 is 13 amino acids. V was pared by 4 bases and J by 1 base, with 5 bases between. Per germline, CDR1 LNHDA and CDR2 SQIVND (reference sequence). The DNA of the CDR3 is TGTGCCAGTAGTAGCGGTTCCTACAATGAGCAGTTCTTC. Translated, it gives CASSSGSYNEQFF.

V gene TRBV7-9 combines with J gene TRBJ2-4; D call uncertain. V lost 1 base and J lost 16, with 17 bases in between. The CDR3 spans 13 residues. Germline CDR1 and CDR2: SEHNR and FQNEAQ (reference sequence). The DNA of the CDR3 is TGTGCCAGCAGCTTAGTGGGCAGGATCCACCCATACTTC. Translating it yields CASSLVGRIHPYF.

The chain uses TRBV19 and TRBJ2-2; 9 nucleotides align to TRBD1. The CDR3 covers 20 residues. With 3 bases clipped from V and 0 bases from J, the junction kept 14 bases outside the gene matches. The germline gives CDR1 LNHDA, CDR2 SQIVND (reference sequence). The CDR3 sequence is CASSIYPRWTGVPNTGELFF. Here the CDR3 DNA reads TGTGCCAGTAGTATCTACCCCCGTTGGACAGGGGTCCCGAACACCGGGGAGCTGTTTTTT.

The chain has TRBV20-1 and TRBJ2-5; no firm D call. Trimming removed 3 bases from V and 5 bases from J, with 10 bases in between. The germline CDR1 and CDR2 sequences are DFQATT and SNEGSKA (reference sequence). The CDR3 extends over 12 amino acids. DNA of the CDR3: TGCAGTGCTAGCCTCGCTAGGGAGACCCAGTACTTC. Its translation: CSASLARETQYF.

The chain carries TRBV10-3 and TRBJ1-2; 7 nucleotides agree with TRBD1. V was pared by 9 bases and J by 5 bases, with 9 bases of the junction left unmatched. CDR1 and CDR2 from the germline V gene are ENHRY and SYGVKD. The CDR3 runs 13 residues. The CDR3 region has the DNA TGTGCCATTCAAGGACAGGAGGGGTATGGCTACACCTTC. Translated: CAIQGQEGYGYTF.

The rearrangement joins TRBV12-3 or TRBV12-4 to TRBJ1-1; 7 positions match TRBD1. The CDR3 contains 17 residues. With 6 bases clipped from V and 3 bases from J, the junction kept 16 bases outside the gene matches. The CDR3 DNA is TGTGCCAGCAGCGGCGGGAGACCGGGACAGAGATACACTGAAGCTTTCTTT. Its translation: CASSGGRPGQRYTEAFF.

The rearrangement links TRBV29-1 to TRBJ2-3; perhaps TRBD1 as D (6 bases). CDR1 and CDR2 from the germline V gene are SQVTM and ANQGSEA. The length of the CDR3 is 12 residues. V was pared by 5 bases and J by 4 bases, with 10 bases between. CDR3 sequence reads: CSVITGPDTQYF. CDR3 nucleotide sequence: TGCAGCGTTATAACAGGGCCAGATACGCAGTATTTT.

This chain joins TRBV28 and TRBJ2-3; a possible D gene is TRBD1 (5 bases). The CDR3 covers 13 residues. Germline V gene data show CDR1 as MDHEN and CDR2 as SYDVKM. V lost 6 bases and J 3 bases, leaving 10 bases between the germline ends. The CDR3, as DNA: TGTGCCAGCAGCGCAGGGTCGACAGATACGCAGTATTTT. This gives the protein CASSAGSTDTQYF.